This T cell receptor beta chain was recorded in a study of shared clonotypes between healthy human individuals. Sorted-subset replicate PCR reactions contained 200 to 250 ng DNA, corresponding to 29,000 or so T cell genomes. The assay was immunoSEQ multiplex PCR, and TCRdb's table has in-frame clones only and misses some. The sample carries about 2.1 million clones, around 93% recorded once. Whole-study findings and limits: The study found approximately 5% of naive CD4 clonotypes shared across a few donors.

The germline V gene has CDR1 MGHRA and CDR2 YSYEKL. The CDR3 has 13 residues. Trimming shortened V by 0 bases and J by 7 bases, and 9 bases separated the two germline ends. This clone is a singleton in its sample. Its matching antigen is unknown. Naive CD8 cells lacked CD45RO and underwent positive selection for CCR7, leaving out terminally differentiated effector memory CD45RA+ cells. Sequencing was carried out using naive CD8+ T cells from PBMCs. The chain recombines TRBV4-1 with TRBJ1-1; no clear D gene. This clonotype originated in a man in his late teens or twenties in good health. Some clones in this sample may be carry-over from other donors' samples. Written as DNA, the CDR3 is TGCGCCAGCAGCCAAGATTTGAGGAGTGAAGCTTTCTTT. Protein: CASSQDLRSEAFF.